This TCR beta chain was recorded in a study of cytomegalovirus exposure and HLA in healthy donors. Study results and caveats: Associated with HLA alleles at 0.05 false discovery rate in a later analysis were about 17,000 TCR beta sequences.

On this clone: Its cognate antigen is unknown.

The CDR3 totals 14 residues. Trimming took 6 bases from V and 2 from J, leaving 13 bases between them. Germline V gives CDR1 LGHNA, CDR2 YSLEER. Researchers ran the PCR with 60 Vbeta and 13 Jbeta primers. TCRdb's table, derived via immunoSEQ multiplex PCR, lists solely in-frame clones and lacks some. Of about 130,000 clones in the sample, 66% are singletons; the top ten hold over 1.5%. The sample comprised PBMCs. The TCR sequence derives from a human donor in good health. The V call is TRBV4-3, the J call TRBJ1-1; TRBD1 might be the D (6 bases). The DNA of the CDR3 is TGCGCCAGCAGACAGGGCGAATTTAACACTGAAGCTTTCTTT. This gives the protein CASRQGEFNTEAFF.